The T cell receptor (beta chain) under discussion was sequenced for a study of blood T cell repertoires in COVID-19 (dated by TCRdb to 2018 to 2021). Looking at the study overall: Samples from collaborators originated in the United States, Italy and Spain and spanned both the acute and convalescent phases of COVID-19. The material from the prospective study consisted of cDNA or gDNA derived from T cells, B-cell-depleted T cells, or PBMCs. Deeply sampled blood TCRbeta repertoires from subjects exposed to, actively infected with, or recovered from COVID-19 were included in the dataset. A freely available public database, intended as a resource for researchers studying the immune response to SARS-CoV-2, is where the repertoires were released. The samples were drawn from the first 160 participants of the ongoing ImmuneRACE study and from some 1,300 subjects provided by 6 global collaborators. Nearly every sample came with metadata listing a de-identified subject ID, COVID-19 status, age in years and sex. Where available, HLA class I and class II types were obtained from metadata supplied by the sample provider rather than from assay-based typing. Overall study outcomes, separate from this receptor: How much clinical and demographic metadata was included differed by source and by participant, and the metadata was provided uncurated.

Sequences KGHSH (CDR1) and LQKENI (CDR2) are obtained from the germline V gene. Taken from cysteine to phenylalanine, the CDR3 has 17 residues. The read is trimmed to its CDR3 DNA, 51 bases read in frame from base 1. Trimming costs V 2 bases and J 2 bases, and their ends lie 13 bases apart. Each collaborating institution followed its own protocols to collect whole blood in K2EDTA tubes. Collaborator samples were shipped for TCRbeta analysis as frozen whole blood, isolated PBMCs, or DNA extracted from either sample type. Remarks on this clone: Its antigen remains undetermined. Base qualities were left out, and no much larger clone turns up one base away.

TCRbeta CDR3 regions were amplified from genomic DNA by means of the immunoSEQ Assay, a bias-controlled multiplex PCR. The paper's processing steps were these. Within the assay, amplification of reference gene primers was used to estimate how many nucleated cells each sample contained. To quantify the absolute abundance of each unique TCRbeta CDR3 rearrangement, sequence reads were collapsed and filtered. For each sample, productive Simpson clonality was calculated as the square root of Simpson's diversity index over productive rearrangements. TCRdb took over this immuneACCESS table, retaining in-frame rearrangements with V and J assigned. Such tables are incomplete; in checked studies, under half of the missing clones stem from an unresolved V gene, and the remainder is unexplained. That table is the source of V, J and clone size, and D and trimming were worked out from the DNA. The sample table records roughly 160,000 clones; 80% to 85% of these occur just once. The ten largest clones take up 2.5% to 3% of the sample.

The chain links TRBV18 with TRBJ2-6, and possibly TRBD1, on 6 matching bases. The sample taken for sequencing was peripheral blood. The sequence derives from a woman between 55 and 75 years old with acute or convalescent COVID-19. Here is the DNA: TGTGCCAGCTCACCAGAGTCGCAGGGGCCTGGGGCCAACGTCCTGACTTTC. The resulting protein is CASSPESQGPGANVLTF.